Each of the 25 T cell receptor beta chains below was sequenced from the same sample in a study of patients and donors after allogeneic stem cell transplantation (dated by TCRdb to 2020 to 2022). The library was made by RT-PCR. Reads for this sample came from a NextSeq 550. In-frame beta chains were kept once TCRdb had trimmed the public reads at Q25 with fastp and called clones with MiXCR. Identical CDR3 proteins give one entry, which carries the most common genes and DNA. The sample table records more than 850,000 distinct CDR3 sequences; approximately 18% of these occur just once. The ten biggest clones cover around 6% of the sample. The specimen sequenced was blood, either unsorted or a sorted T cell fraction (not recorded which). These receptors were collected from a human donor who was either an allogeneic HSCT recipient or a stem cell or donor lymphocyte infusion donor (not recorded which). It is not recorded whose cells these are; they may come from a transplant donor.

The rearrangement links TRBV5-4 to TRBJ2-1; D is uncertain. Germline CDR1 is SGHNT and CDR2 is YYREEE (reference sequence). This CDR3 is 13 amino acids long. V lost 3 bases to trimming and J lost 8 bases, with 12 bases between them. The CDR3 loop reads CASSSARVDEQFF. CDR3 nucleotides: TGTGCCAGCAGCTCCGCACGGGTCGATGAGCAGTTCTTC.

This clonotype has more than one count but fewer than ten. The J gene is TRBJ1-1, the V gene TRBV19; D gene ambiguous. Deletions cut 10 bases from V and 0 bases from J, with 9 bases between. There are 12 residues in the CDR3. The V gene's germline CDR1 is LNHDA and CDR2 SQIVND (reference sequence). The CDR3 DNA is TGTGCCACTCGGCAGGTGAACACTGAAGCTTTCTTT. Translation: CATRQVNTEAFF.

The sample holds a few counts of this clonotype. The genes are TRBV13 and TRBJ1-2; D possibly corresponds to TRBD1 (6 bases). V lost 5 bases and J 7 bases, leaving 23 bases between the germline ends. The CDR3 spans 16 residues. From germline, CDR1 is PRHDT and CDR2 FYEKMQ (reference sequence). The CDR3 sequence is CASSLGWGQTGGGYTF. CDR3 bases: TGTGCCAGCAGCCTCGGGTGGGGACAAACCGGTGGTGGCTACACCTTC.

The chain joins TRBV3-1 to TRBJ2-1; no definite D call. Germline CDR1 reads LGHDT; CDR2 reads YNNKEL (reference sequence). This CDR3 has 12 residues. Trimming left V 2 bases short and J 5 bases short, with 4 bases between. The CDR3 here is CASSQTDNEQFF. The CDR3 nucleotides are TGTGCCAGCAGCCAAACCGACAATGAGCAGTTCTTC.

In nucleotides, the CDR3 is TGTGCCAGCAGCTTCAACAGGGGCGGGGGCTACGAGCAGTACTTC. Protein: CASSFNRGGGYEQYF. The rearrangement uses TRBV7-9 and TRBJ2-7; D tentatively fits TRBD1 or TRBD2 (7 bases each). There are 15 residues in the CDR3. CDR1 is SEHNR and CDR2 is FQNEAQ in the germline V gene (reference sequence). V was trimmed by 3 bases and J by 3 bases, leaving 15 bases between them. The variable domain in full, completed from reference TRBV7-9 and TRBJ2-7, reads DTGVSQNPRHKITKRGQNVTFRCDPISEHNRLYWYRQTLGQGPEFLTYFQNEAQLEKSRLLSDRFSAERPKGSFSTLEIQRTEQGDSAMYLCASSFNRGGGYEQYFGPGTRLTVT.

The chain uses TRBV20-1 and TRBJ2-3, with 12 bases identical to TRBD2. This CDR3 region has 15 residues. Germline CDR1 DFQATT, CDR2 SNEGSKA (reference sequence). After removal of 4 bases from V and 4 bases from J, the junction contained 6 bases not matched to a gene. The CDR3 DNA reads as TGCAGTGCTATACTTCTAGCGGGAGGGCCAGATACGCAGTATTTT. It is translated as CSAILLAGGPDTQYF.

This clonotype was recorded a few times. V gene TRBV20-1 combines with J gene TRBJ1-2, with 7 bases that match TRBD1. From germline, CDR1 is DFQATT and CDR2 SNEGSKA (reference sequence). Losses at the gene ends were 0 bases for V and 6 bases for J; bases not matched to a gene: 4. CDR3 size: 13 residues. As DNA, the CDR3 is TGCAGTGCTAGAGAACAGGGGAAGAATGGCTACACCTTC. Its translation: CSAREQGKNGYTF.

V is TRBV5-1 and J is TRBJ2-3, with 8 bases identical to TRBD1. The CDR3 loop spans 16 amino acids. Germline values: CDR1 SGHRS, CDR2 YFSETQ. V gave up 4 bases and J gave up 3 bases; unmatched junction bases: 10. In nucleotides, the CDR3 is TGCGCCAGCAGCCCGTCAGGGGGCTTTTTGACAGATACGCAGTATTTT. Residues: CASSPSGGFLTDTQYF.

This clonotype was seen repeatedly, ten times or more. The chain is built from TRBV12-3 or TRBV12-4 and TRBJ2-5; 7 bases line up with TRBD1. This CDR3 is 15 amino acids long. Losses at the gene ends were 4 bases for V and 7 bases for J; bases not matched to a gene: 12. CDR3 sequence (DNA): TGTGCCAGCAGTTCCCATGACAGGGTAGATGGGACCCAGTACTTC. Translation gives CASSSHDRVDGTQYF.

The chain recombines TRBV7-9 with TRBJ2-5; TRBD2 matches 13 bases. The V segment lost 6 bases and the J segment 6 bases; nucleotides outside the gene matches: 7. CDR3 size: 15 residues. Germline-derived CDR1 and CDR2 are SEHNR and FQNEAQ (reference sequence). CDR3 sequence: CASSWTSGREKTQYF. The CDR3 DNA is TGTGCCAGCAGTTGGACTAGCGGGAGAGAAAAGACCCAGTACTTC.

With regard to this clonotype: An end of the junction does not agree with germline; a read error may underlie this. The chain has TRBV7-3 and TRBJ2-5; D is unresolved. The germline V gene has CDR1 SGHTA and CDR2 FQGTGA. The CDR3 contains 13 residues. The DNA of the CDR3 is TGTGCCAGCAGCTTAAAGGTCGGAGAGAGCCAGTACTTC. Translating it yields CASSLKVGESQYF.

The V and J genes are TRBV7-2 and TRBJ1-5; D unresolved. CDR3 length: 13 residues. V lost 5 bases, J lost 4 bases, and 9 bases lay in between. Germline CDR1 SGHTA, CDR2 FQGNSA. CDR3 protein: CASSLIANQPQHF. The CDR3 nucleotides read TGTGCCAGCAGCCTTATCGCAAATCAGCCCCAGCATTTT.

A word on this clonotype: This may arise from a read error, as a much more abundant clone is one base away. The chain is built from TRBV5-6 and TRBJ2-1; D perhaps matches TRBD2 (6 bases). Germline V gives CDR1 SGHDT, CDR2 YYEEEE. The CDR3 runs to 15 residues. CDR3 bases: TGTGCCAGCAGCTTTGTCACGGGAGCTCGGAATGAGCAGATCTTC. Its translation is CASSFVTGARNEQIF.

In this sample, this clonotype turned up a few times. The genes are TRBV7-6 and TRBJ2-7; no clear D gene. The V end lost 0 bases, the J end lost 2 bases, and 11 bases lay between the germline ends. Germline CDR1 is SGHVS and CDR2 is FNYEAQ. The CDR3 totals 15 residues. CDR3 in amino acids: CASSLAAGEAYEQYF. The CDR3 bases are TGTGCCAGCAGCTTAGCCGCAGGAGAGGCCTACGAGCAGTACTTC.

This clonotype was seen more than once but under ten times. The CDR3 region is CAISSKVTFSGANVLTF. DNA for the CDR3: TGTGCCATCAGTAGCAAGGTCACGTTCTCTGGGGCCAACGTCCTGACTTTC. The chain combines TRBV10-3 with TRBJ2-6; D is ambiguous. From germline, CDR1 is ENHRY and CDR2 SYGVKD. This CDR3 contains 17 residues. Deletions cut 5 bases from V and 0 bases from J, with 14 bases between.

The chain is built from TRBV5-1 and TRBJ1-2, with D maybe TRBD1 (5 bases). Trimming pared 0 bases from V and 0 bases from J, leaving 9 bases between. CDR3 length: 15 residues. CDR1 and CDR2 from the germline V gene are SGHRS and YFSETQ. As DNA, the CDR3 is TGCGCCAGCAGCTTGGGAGGGGTAGCTAACTATGGCTACACCTTC. It specifies CASSLGGVANYGYTF.

This chain connects TRBV25-1 to TRBJ2-3; 8 bases fit TRBD1. Germline V gene sequence: CDR1 MGHDK, CDR2 SYGVNS. With V trimmed by 4 bases and J by 1 base, 4 bases remained unmatched. The CDR3 sequence is 15 residues long. The CDR3 DNA is TGTGCCAGCAGTGTACAGGGGGGCGGCACAGATACGCAGTATTTT. Residues: CASSVQGGGTDTQYF.

This clonotype was detected ten times or more. The chain uses TRBV24-1 and TRBJ1-2; D remains ambiguous. With 6 bases removed from V and 1 base from J, the gap between germline ends came to 8 bases. Germline V gene sequence: CDR1 KGHDR, CDR2 SFDVKD. The CDR3 totals 13 residues. In DNA, the CDR3 is TGTGCCACCAGTCCAGACGGTAACTATGGCTACACCTTC. It translates to CATSPDGNYGYTF.

This clonotype has more than one count but fewer than ten. The chain has TRBV28 and TRBJ1-4; TRBD1 agrees at 8 bases. Looked up from germline, CDR1 is MDHEN and CDR2 is SYDVKM. The CDR3 loop spans 16 amino acids. V gave up 5 bases and J gave up 3 bases; unmatched junction bases: 8. CDR3 residues: CASSPHQGAANEKLFF. The DNA for the CDR3 is TGTGCCAGCAGTCCCCATCAGGGGGCGGCTAATGAAAAACTGTTTTTT.

This clonotype showed up just a few times. The CDR3 DNA is TGTGCCAGCAGCCCTCGGACAGGGCTGCCTGAGACCCAGTACTTC. Translating it yields CASSPRTGLPETQYF. J is TRBJ2-5 and V is TRBV9; TRBD1 matches 8 bases. CDR1 SGDLS and CDR2 YYNGEE come from the germline V gene. V gave up 4 bases and J gave up 5 bases; unmatched junction bases: 10. This CDR3 is 15 amino acids long.

In this sample, this clonotype turned up a few times. The rearrangement links TRBV7-8 to TRBJ1-5; D perhaps matches TRBD1 (5 bases). This CDR3 has 15 residues. The V and J ends lost 0 bases and 6 bases respectively, with 12 bases between them. Per the germline V gene, CDR1 is SGHVS and CDR2 is FQNEAQ. The CDR3 sequence is CASSLASGGTQPQHF. Written as DNA, the CDR3 is TGTGCCAGCAGCTTAGCGTCTGGGGGGACTCAGCCCCAGCATTTT.

Only a few counts were recorded for this clonotype. V gene TRBV29-1 combines with J gene TRBJ2-1; TRBD2 agrees at 8 bases. Germline V CDR1 and CDR2: SQVTM, ANQGSEA. V gave up 7 bases and J gave up 15 bases; unmatched junction bases: 8. The length of the CDR3 is 10 residues. The CDR3 is CSALAGISFF. CDR3 in DNA: TGCAGCGCCTTAGCGGGAATATCGTTCTTC.

In its sample, this clonotype was seen a few times. The chain is built from TRBV10-3 and TRBJ2-5, with a tentative D call TRBD1 (7 bases). V lost 1 base to trimming and J lost 4 bases, with 13 bases between them. CDR1 is ENHRY and CDR2 is SYGVKD in the germline V gene. This CDR3 spans 15 amino acids. This CDR3 reads CAISEFRQGGETQYF. CDR3 DNA sequence: TGTGCCATCAGTGAGTTCAGACAGGGAGGAGAGACCCAGTACTTC.

The chain links TRBV10-3 to TRBJ2-5; TRBD2 aligns across 13 bases. The CDR3 runs 15 residues. V lost 6 bases and J lost 2; bases outside the gene matches: 3. CDR1 is ENHRY and CDR2 is SYGVKD in the germline V gene. CDR3 loop: CAISPGLAGQETQYF. The CDR3 DNA reads as TGTGCCATCAGCCCGGGACTAGCGGGACAAGAGACCCAGTACTTC.

In this sample, this clonotype turned up a few times. The chain links TRBV18 to TRBJ2-3; 9 nucleotides line up with TRBD2. CDR3 length: 15 amino acids. V lost 6 bases and J lost 1; bases outside the gene matches: 5. Germline CDR1 reads KGHSH; CDR2 reads LQKENI. In DNA, the CDR3 is TGTGCCAGCTCGTTTTCTAGCGGGGGCACAGATACGCAGTATTTT. Translated, it gives CASSFSSGGTDTQYF.